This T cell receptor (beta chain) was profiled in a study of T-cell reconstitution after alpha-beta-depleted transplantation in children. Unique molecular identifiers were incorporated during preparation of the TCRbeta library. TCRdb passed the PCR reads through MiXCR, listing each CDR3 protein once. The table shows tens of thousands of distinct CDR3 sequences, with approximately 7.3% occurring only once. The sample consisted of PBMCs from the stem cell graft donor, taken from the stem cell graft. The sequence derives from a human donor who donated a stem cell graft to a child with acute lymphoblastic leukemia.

The chain's CDR3 is CASSTLRDRTDTQYF. The CDR3 DNA sequence: TGTGCCAGCAGTACCCTCCGGGACAGAACAGATACGCAGTATTTT. This rearrangement joins TRBV6-5 to TRBJ2-3; 7 nucleotides agree with TRBD1. Germline CDR1 reads MNHEY; CDR2 reads SVGAGI. The CDR3 runs to 15 residues. With 5 bases clipped from V and 3 bases from J, the junction kept 8 bases outside the gene matches.